A single sample gave rise to the 9 T cell receptor beta chains below, sequenced in a study of T cell responses to AZD1222 COVID-19 vaccine. Sequencing used immunoSEQ multiplex PCR; TCRdb keeps in-frame clones, though not all of them. The data show about 150,000 clones, 88% seen once. The source was peripheral blood, collected on day 0 of AZD1222 vaccination. Receptors were obtained from an adult in good health.

This clone showed up just once. This chain connects TRBV6-5 to TRBJ1-2, with D possibly TRBD1 on 5 matching bases. In germline, CDR1 is MNHEY, CDR2 SVGAGI. This CDR3 contains 14 residues. V lost 2 bases, J lost 4 bases, and 11 bases lay in between. The CDR3, as DNA: TGTGCCAGCAGTTACGGGGGTGGGGGCTATGGCTACACCTTC. Its translation is CASSYGGGGYGYTF.

This clone was recorded only once. The chain is built from TRBV28 and TRBJ2-5; 9 nucleotides align to TRBD2. The V and J ends lost 3 bases and 9 bases, in that order; junction bases with no gene match: 11. The CDR3 has 15 amino acids. Germline values: CDR1 MDHEN, CDR2 SYDVKM. The CDR3 reads CASSLGLAGVRPQYF. The CDR3 DNA reads as TGTGCCAGCAGTTTGGGATTAGCGGGAGTCAGGCCCCAGTACTTC.

This chain joins TRBV9 and TRBJ2-2; unclear D gene. CDR1 is SGDLS, CDR2 YYNGEE, per germline. Trimming left V 0 bases short and J 0 bases short, with 9 bases between. This CDR3 is built from 16 residues. The CDR3 spells CASSVAVLSNTGELFF. The CDR3 DNA reads TGTGCCAGCAGCGTAGCGGTGTTGTCGAACACCGGGGAGCTGTTTTTT.

CDR3 sequence (DNA): TGTGCCAGCAAGGGTCCGGGACAGGGTAATGAAAAACTGTTTTTT. Translation: CASKGPGQGNEKLFF. The chain joins TRBV28 to TRBJ1-4; TRBD1 agrees at 9 bases. The CDR3 spans 15 residues. Per germline, CDR1 MDHEN and CDR2 SYDVKM. Trimming took 7 bases from V and 4 from J; bases not matched to a gene: 7.

V is TRBV15 and J is TRBJ2-2; no clear D. Germline V gene data show CDR1 as LNHNV and CDR2 as YYDKDF (reference sequence). This CDR3 is 14 amino acids long. Trimming took off 9 bases at V and 3 bases at J, with 14 bases between the two ends. CDR3 bases: TGTGCCACTTCGCCCGGATCGGACACCGGGGAGCTGTTTTTT. This codes for CATSPGSDTGELFF.

The J gene is TRBJ1-1, the V gene TRBV10-2; D not resolved. Trimming took 4 bases from V and 6 from J, leaving 15 bases between them. The CDR3 covers 14 residues. The germline CDR1 and CDR2 sequences are WSHSY and SAAADI. CDR3 amino acids: CASSAPGRRSEAFF. CDR3 nucleotide sequence: TGCGCCAGCAGTGCCCCCGGACGGCGGTCTGAAGCTTTCTTT.

This clone turned up a few times. This chain uses TRBV6-4 with TRBJ2-1; 13 positions match TRBD2. This CDR3 has 16 amino acids. The germline V gene has CDR1 MRHNA and CDR2 SNTAGT. Unmatched junction bases numbered 5, after V lost 2 bases and J lost 7 bases. CDR3 nucleotide sequence: TGTGCCAGCAGTGACGGACTAGCGGGAGATCTGAATGAGCAGTTCTTC. It yields the protein CASSDGLAGDLNEQFF.

The chain joins TRBV6-5 to TRBJ1-5; the D gene is possibly TRBD1 (6 bases). V was shortened by 10 bases and J by 1 base, with 17 bases between the two germline ends. The CDR3 consists of 15 residues. Germline CDR1 MNHEY, CDR2 SVGAGI. The CDR3 spells CATSKGGGSNQPQHF. The CDR3 nucleotides are TGTGCCACCTCCAAGGGGGGGGGAAGCAATCAGCCCCAGCATTTT.

This chain joins TRBV11-3 and TRBJ1-6; D unclear. Germline V gene lookup returns CDR1 SGHNT and CDR2 YENEEA. Trimming took off 1 base at V and 6 bases at J, with 10 bases between the two ends. The length of the CDR3 is 15 residues. In DNA, the CDR3 is TGTGCCAGCAGCTTAGGAGGGATGGGTAATTCACCCCTCCACTTT. It yields the protein CASSLGGMGNSPLHF.